Shown below are 26 T cell receptor beta chains from a single sample sequenced in a study of T cell repertoires in cytomegalovirus infection. In TCRdb, the reads were re-called with MiXCR into one record per CDR3 protein. The sample includes fewer than 150,000 distinct CDR3 sequences, under 35% seen only once; the top ten take less than 45%. No cognate antigen is known for these TCRs. The material sequenced was CD8+ T cells from cultured PBMCs, taken from culture after CMV antigen stimulation. Every receptor here comes from a human donor in good health (CMV status not recorded). Some clones in this sample may be carry-over from other donors' samples.

The chain links TRBV20-1 to TRBJ1-5; no reliable D call. The CDR3 totals 12 residues. CDR1 and CDR2 from the germline V gene are DFQATT and SNEGSKA (reference sequence). V gave up 6 bases and J gave up 7 bases, with 13 bases separating them. The CDR3 DNA follows: TGCAGTGCAATAGAAGGAGGACAGCCCCAGCATTTT. Its translation: CSAIEGGQPQHF.

The CDR3 reads CASREGGNQPQHF. CDR3 bases: TGTGCCAGCAGAGAGGGTGGCAATCAGCCCCAGCATTTT. The V call is TRBV12-3 or TRBV12-4, the J call TRBJ1-5; D uncertain. This CDR3 spans 13 amino acids. The V and J ends lost 6 bases and 2 bases respectively, with 8 bases between them.

V is TRBV11-2 and J is TRBJ2-3; TRBD1 matches at 10 bases. Germline CDR1 and CDR2: SGHAT and FQNNGV. CDR3 length equals 15 residues. The V segment lost 4 bases and the J segment 5 bases; nucleotides outside the gene matches: 6. CDR3 sequence: CASSSGQGEGDTQYF. The CDR3 nucleotides read TGTGCCAGCAGCTCTGGACAGGGGGAGGGAGATACGCAGTATTTT.

This rearrangement joins TRBV19 to TRBJ1-5; no definite D call. This CDR3 region has 15 residues. CDR1 is LNHDA and CDR2 is SQIVND in the germline V gene (reference sequence). V lost 5 bases to trimming and J lost 0 bases, with 11 bases between them. The DNA of the CDR3 is TGTGCCAGTAGTTCCGATGCCTATAGCAATCAGCCCCAGCATTTT. Translating gives CASSSDAYSNQPQHF.

The chain joins TRBV5-6 to TRBJ2-5; no firm D call. The V gene lost 6 bases and the J gene lost 1 base, with 10 bases spanning the gap. Germline CDR1 reads SGHDT; CDR2 reads YYEEEE. The CDR3 is made up of 13 amino acids. Here the CDR3 DNA reads TGTGCCAGCATGTTTACACCCCAAGAGACCCAGTACTTC. Its translation: CASMFTPQETQYF.

V usage is TRBV27 and J usage is TRBJ2-7, with a possible D match to TRBD2 (5 bases). V was shortened by 5 bases and J by 1 base, with 12 bases between the two germline ends. Per germline, CDR1 MNHEY and CDR2 SMNVEV (reference sequence). The CDR3 totals 14 residues. The CDR3, as DNA: TGTGCCAGCAGTATCGCAAGCGGATCCTACGAGCAGTACTTC. Protein: CASSIASGSYEQYF.

The chain is built from TRBV6-6 and TRBJ2-3, with a tentative D call TRBD1 (6 bases). The germline V gene encodes CDR1 MNHNY and CDR2 SVGAGI (reference sequence). This CDR3 is built from 16 residues. V was clipped by 0 bases and J by 2 bases, with 12 bases between them. Here the CDR3 reads CASSYSFGQITDTQYF. The DNA of the CDR3 is TGTGCCAGCAGTTACTCGTTTGGACAGATCACAGATACGCAGTATTTT.

The V call is TRBV7-9, the J call TRBJ1-1; D not certain. CDR1 SEHNR and CDR2 FQNEAQ come from the germline V gene (reference sequence). The CDR3 loop spans 12 amino acids. V lost 5 bases, J lost 0 bases, and 4 bases lay in between. CDR3 loop: CASSRLNTEAFF. The CDR3 DNA reads TGTGCCAGCAGCCGGCTGAACACTGAAGCTTTCTTT.

This clonotype was seen repeatedly, ten times or more. The V call is TRBV11-2, the J call TRBJ2-1; 10 bases fit TRBD2. With 4 bases clipped from V and 8 bases from J, the junction kept 8 bases outside the gene matches. The CDR3 loop spans 15 amino acids. Germline-derived CDR1 and CDR2 are SGHAT and FQNNGV. CDR3 residues: CASSSGLAVEDEQFF. For the CDR3, the DNA is TGTGCCAGCAGCTCCGGACTAGCGGTGGAGGATGAGCAGTTCTTC.

This clonotype was counted at least ten times. This chain uses TRBV29-1 with TRBJ2-1, with no clear D. Trimming shortened V by 2 bases and J by 1 base, and 15 bases separated the two germline ends. The CDR3 runs to 16 residues. Germline V gene lookup returns CDR1 SQVTM and CDR2 ANQGSEA. CDR3 in DNA: TGCAGCGTTGAACATAATACCAGGAAGTCCTACAATGAGCAGTTCTTC. As protein: CSVEHNTRKSYNEQFF.

There are a few counts of this clonotype. The chain carries TRBV6-2 or TRBV6-3 and TRBJ2-7; 7 positions agree with TRBD1. After removal of 1 base from V and 2 bases from J, the junction contained 5 bases not matched to a gene. The germline CDR1 and CDR2 sequences are MNHEY and SVGEGT. The CDR3 runs 15 residues. This CDR3 reads CASSYWTGDTYEQYF. In nucleotides, the CDR3 is TGTGCCAGCAGTTACTGGACAGGCGACACCTACGAGCAGTACTTC.

This clonotype was seen more than once but under ten times. The chain recombines TRBV6-2 or TRBV6-3 with TRBJ2-2, with D unclear. Germline V gene lookup returns CDR1 MNHEY and CDR2 SVGEGT. This CDR3 has 12 amino acids. The V gene lost 5 bases and the J gene lost 6 bases, with 7 bases spanning the gap. CDR3 nucleotides: TGTGCCAGCAGTCTGAAGTCCGGGGAGCTGTTTTTT. This sequence encodes CASSLKSGELFF.

V usage is TRBV6-2 or TRBV6-3 and J usage is TRBJ1-2, with a tentative D call TRBD1 (5 bases). V was cut by 5 bases and J by 6 bases, with 16 bases left in between. This CDR3 region has 14 residues. Germline values: CDR1 MNHEY, CDR2 SVGEGT. CDR3 protein: CASSLKTVSNGYTF. DNA of the CDR3: TGTGCCAGCAGTCTCAAGACAGTGTCAAATGGCTACACCTTC.

There are many counts of this clonotype. V gene TRBV20-1 combines with J gene TRBJ2-5; no clear D gene. Trimming stripped 3 bases from V and 5 bases from J, with 16 bases between. CDR3 length: 14 residues. Germline V gives CDR1 DFQATT, CDR2 SNEGSKA (reference sequence). The CDR3 here is CSASFRAQMETQYF. The CDR3 nucleotides are TGCAGTGCTAGCTTCCGGGCTCAAATGGAGACCCAGTACTTC.

Written as DNA, the CDR3 is TGTGCCAGCAGTTTCCACGGGCTAGGCGTCTACAATGAGCAGTTCTTC. This gives the protein CASSFHGLGVYNEQFF. V gene TRBV12-3 or TRBV12-4 combines with J gene TRBJ2-1; D unclear. V dropped 3 bases and J dropped 3 bases, with 15 bases sitting between them. The CDR3 loop spans 16 amino acids.

The rearrangement joins TRBV20-1 to TRBJ2-1; 7 nucleotides match TRBD1. The trim removed 6 bases at V and 10 bases at J, leaving 6 bases unmatched. Germline V lookup: CDR1 DFQATT, CDR2 SNEGSKA (reference sequence). The CDR3 covers 11 residues. As DNA, the CDR3 is TGCAGTGCGTTAAGGGACAGCGAGCAGTTCTTC. Translated, it gives CSALRDSEQFF.

This clonotype was seen a handful of times. This chain joins TRBV11-2 and TRBJ2-7; no firm D call. This CDR3 is built from 15 residues. The V end was cut by 1 base, the J end by 0 bases, with 10 bases between. Germline CDR1 is SGHAT and CDR2 is FQNNGV. DNA for the CDR3: TGTGCCAGCAGCTTAGTCGGCAGCAGCTCCTACGAGCAGTACTTC. This codes for CASSLVGSSSYEQYF. Based on the CDR3 plus reference TRBV11-2 and TRBJ2-7, the full variable domain is EAGVAQSPRYKIIEKRQSVAFWCNPISGHATLYWYQQILGQGPKLLIQFQNNGVVDDSQLPKDRFSAERLKGVDSTLKIQPAKLEDSAVYLCASSLVGSSSYEQYFGPGTRLTVT.

This clonotype was picked up many times. V gene TRBV7-6 combines with J gene TRBJ2-1; D might be TRBD2 (5 bases). Per the germline V gene, CDR1 is SGHVS and CDR2 is FNYEAQ. Trimming took 4 bases from V and 8 from J, leaving 9 bases between them. The CDR3 extends over 12 amino acids. The CDR3 nucleotides are TGTGCCAGCAGCTCTGAGAGGGATGAGCAGTTCTTC. Its protein is CASSSERDEQFF.

Comment on this clonotype: A much larger clone lies a single base off, so this may be a read error. The chain uses TRBV6-1 and TRBJ2-4, with 7 nucleotides matching TRBD1. CDR1 MNHNS and CDR2 SASEGT come from the germline V gene. This CDR3 spans 13 amino acids. The CDR3 loop reads CANSAVQGDIQYF. DNA for the CDR3: TGTGCCAACAGTGCGGTCCAGGGGGACATTCAGTACTTC.

V usage is TRBV11-3 and J usage is TRBJ2-1; 11 nucleotides agree with TRBD2. Unmatched junction bases numbered 3, after V lost 4 bases and J lost 4 bases. The CDR3 totals 15 residues. Looked up from germline, CDR1 is SGHNT and CDR2 is YENEEA. The CDR3, as DNA: TGTGCCAGCAGCTCCTTAGCGGGGGGGTACAATGAGCAGTTCTTC. Residues: CASSSLAGGYNEQFF.

This clonotype was seen many times. This chain uses TRBV7-2 with TRBJ1-2; 9 nucleotides align to TRBD1. This CDR3 comprises 16 residues. V shed 3 bases and J 5 bases; nucleotides not matched to a gene: 10. The germline V gene has CDR1 SGHTA and CDR2 FQGNSA. The CDR3 spells CASSFGQGSSHYGYTF. The CDR3 nucleotides are TGTGCCAGCAGCTTTGGACAGGGGTCCTCTCATTATGGCTACACCTTC.

In this sample, this clonotype turned up many times. CDR3 residues: CASSLVGGPEAFF. The CDR3 DNA is TGTGCCAGCAGCTTAGTGGGCGGGCCTGAAGCTTTCTTT. The chain carries TRBV7-8 and TRBJ1-1; D gene uncertain. V was shortened by 1 base and J by 6 bases, with 9 bases between the two germline ends. Per the germline V gene, CDR1 is SGHVS and CDR2 is FQNEAQ. CDR3 size: 13 residues.

This clonotype was seen only a few times. The chain uses TRBV7-9 and TRBJ2-3; 7 bases line up with TRBD2. With V trimmed by 5 bases and J by 5 bases, 13 bases remained unmatched. CDR3 size: 16 residues. The germline CDR1 and CDR2 sequences are SEHNR and FQNEAQ (reference sequence). The CDR3 region has the DNA TGTGCCAGCAGCCTCGCCGGTAGCGGGTATAAAGATACGCAGTATTTT. Protein: CASSLAGSGYKDTQYF. Looking up the rest from reference TRBV7-9 and TRBJ2-3 gives the full variable domain: DTGVSQNPRHKITKRGQNVTFRCDPISEHNRLYWYRQTLGQGPEFLTYFQNEAQLEKSRLLSDRFSAERPKGSFSTLEIQRTEQGDSAMYLCASSLAGSGYKDTQYFGPGTRLTVL.

This clonotype occurred a few times. The V call is TRBV7-8, the J call TRBJ2-1; no clear D gene. The CDR3 is 15 amino acids. The germline CDR1 and CDR2 sequences are SGHVS and FQNEAQ. V was cut by 1 base and J by 0 bases, with 7 bases left in between. CDR3 DNA sequence: TGTGCCAGCAGCTTAGGGCATCCCTCCTACAATGAGCAGTTCTTC. As protein: CASSLGHPSYNEQFF. The full variable domain, in which reference TRBV7-8 and TRBJ2-1 provide the parts outside the CDR3, is GAGVSQSPRYKVAKRGQDVALRCDPISGHVSLFWYQQALGQGPEFLTYFQNEAQLDKSGLPSDRFFAERPEGSVSTLKIQRTQQEDSAVYLCASSLGHPSYNEQFFGPGTRLTVL.

The J gene is TRBJ2-7, the V gene TRBV15, with 10 bases fitting TRBD2. Germline V gene data show CDR1 as LNHNV and CDR2 as YYDKDF (reference sequence). CDR3 length: 17 residues. V lost 0 bases and J lost 0; bases outside the gene matches: 5. The CDR3 region is CATSRDRLAGDSYEQYF. CDR3 sequence (DNA): TGTGCCACCAGCAGAGATCGGCTAGCGGGGGACTCCTACGAGCAGTACTTC.

The CDR3 nucleotides read TGCGCCAGCAGCCAAGATTCAGGGGGCGGTCAGCCCCAGCATTTT. It is translated as CASSQDSGGGQPQHF. The chain is built from TRBV4-3 and TRBJ1-5, with 8 bases that match TRBD1. Looked up from germline, CDR1 is LGHNA and CDR2 is YSLEER. Losses at the gene ends were 0 bases for V and 6 bases for J; bases not matched to a gene: 4. The CDR3 spans 15 residues.